The 8 T cell receptor beta chains below come from one sample, sequenced in a study of blood T cell repertoires in COVID-19. Generated by immunoSEQ multiplex PCR, the TCRdb table keeps only in-frame clones and is missing some. This table holds roughly 77,000 clones, roughly 80% found once. The sample comprised peripheral blood. The receptors originated from a human donor in a cohort sampled during active COVID-19.

The rearrangement uses TRBV5-1 and TRBJ1-2; D may be TRBD1 (5 bases). The germline V gene encodes CDR1 SGHRS and CDR2 YFSETQ. The CDR3 consists of 15 residues. V lost 6 bases, J lost 8 bases, and 23 bases lay in between. The CDR3 coding sequence is TGCGCCAGCAAGCTCACACCCGATGACAAGGGGGGCTACACCTTC. Amino acid sequence: CASKLTPDDKGGYTF.

This clone was detected a few times. The V and J genes are TRBV11-3 and TRBJ2-7, with 8 positions matching TRBD1. The germline CDR1 and CDR2 sequences are SGHNT and YENEEA. This CDR3 comprises 16 residues. The trim removed 3 bases at V and 2 bases at J, leaving 9 bases unmatched. DNA of the CDR3: TGTGCCAGCAGCTTTATACCGGCGACAGGGGCCTACGAGCAGTACTTC. Protein: CASSFIPATGAYEQYF.

This clone showed up just once. The J gene is TRBJ2-7, the V gene TRBV21-1; the table's D call of TRBD1 was not tested on the DNA. TRBV21-1 is flagged as a pseudogene. The CDR3 is 13 residues long. The CDR3 is CASSTWDSYEQYF. The DNA for the CDR3 is TGTGCCAGCAGCACCTGGGACAGCTACGAGCAGTACTTC.

V is TRBV29-1 and J is TRBJ2-5, with a tentative D call TRBD2 (6 bases). CDR3 length: 13 amino acids. The V and J ends lost 7 bases and 2 bases respectively, with 14 bases between them. Germline assignment: CDR1 SQVTM and CDR2 ANQGSEA. CDR3 protein: CSARSGGQETQYF. In nucleotides, the CDR3 is TGCAGCGCCAGATCAGGAGGGCAAGAGACCCAGTACTTC.

V usage is TRBV4-3 and J usage is TRBJ1-6; TRBD1 matches at 8 bases. Trimming removed 0 bases from V and 9 bases from J; junction bases left unmatched: 13. The CDR3 has 18 amino acids. Germline-derived CDR1 and CDR2 are LGHNA and YSLEER. This CDR3 reads CASSQDPERQGASSPLHF. CDR3 sequence (DNA): TGCGCCAGCAGCCAAGATCCCGAAAGGCAGGGGGCTTCTTCACCCCTCCACTTT.

The rearrangement joins TRBV28 to TRBJ1-2; 7 nucleotides align to TRBD1. The V gene's germline CDR1 is MDHEN and CDR2 SYDVKM. The trim removed 7 bases at V and 2 bases at J, leaving 7 bases unmatched. This CDR3 region has 14 residues. Here the CDR3 DNA reads TGTGCCAGCACCAGAGGGGGCGCGAACTATGGCTACACCTTC. It is translated as CASTRGGANYGYTF.

In its sample, this clone was seen once. The V and J genes are TRBV7-2 and TRBJ2-6; 8 bases line up with TRBD2. The CDR3 is 17 amino acids. Germline CDR1 is SGHTA and CDR2 is FQGNSA. Unmatched junction bases numbered 4, after V lost 3 bases and J lost 0 bases. CDR3 DNA sequence: TGTGCCAGCAGCTTCTCGAGCGGGGGCTCTGGGGCCAACGTCCTGACTTTC. Translating it yields CASSFSSGGSGANVLTF.

This clone was observed a handful of times. This chain uses TRBV5-1 with TRBJ2-7; D is perhaps TRBD1 (5 bases). Germline V lookup: CDR1 SGHRS, CDR2 YFSETQ. V dropped 4 bases and J dropped 4 bases, with 9 bases sitting between them. The CDR3 has 12 amino acids. The chain's CDR3 is CASSLQGYEQYF. DNA for the CDR3: TGCGCCAGCAGCCTCCAGGGTTACGAGCAGTACTTC.